This T cell receptor (beta chain) was recovered during a study of prognosis after radiotherapy for stage I lung cancer. Study at large: Patients numbered 10 to 15 men and about six women, aged roughly 50 to 85 with a median of roughly 72 years.

This clonotype was recorded many times. Two-round multiplex PCR on genomic DNA was the method by which TCR beta CDR3 was amplified. Primers specific to each TRBV and TRBJ gene were used in first-round PCR. A single record per CDR3 protein comes from TCRdb applying MiXCR to the multiplex PCR reads. The sample shows 50,000 or so distinct CDR3 sequences, over 30% of them seen only once. The input for sequencing was PBMCs, taken before or after stereotactic body radiation therapy (not recorded which). The sequence was collected from a donor of 50 years or more with non-small cell lung cancer.

CDR3 nucleotide sequence: TGTGCCTGGAGCAAAGGCGGGAACACTGAAGCTTTCTTT. Translated: CAWSKGGNTEAFF. The chain is built from TRBV30 and TRBJ1-1; D gene uncertain. Germline-derived CDR1 and CDR2 are GTSNPN and SVGIG (reference sequence). Between the trimmed V and J ends, which lost 3 bases and 1 base, there was a span of 9 bases. This CDR3 has 13 residues.